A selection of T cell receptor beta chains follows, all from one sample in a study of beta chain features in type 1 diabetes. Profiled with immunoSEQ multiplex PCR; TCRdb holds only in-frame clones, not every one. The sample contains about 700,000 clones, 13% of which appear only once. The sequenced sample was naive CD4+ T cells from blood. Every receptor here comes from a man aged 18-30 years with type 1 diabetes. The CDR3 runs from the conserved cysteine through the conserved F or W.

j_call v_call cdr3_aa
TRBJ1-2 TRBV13 CASSLEAGGDGYTF
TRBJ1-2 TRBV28 CASSSGQGLYGYTF
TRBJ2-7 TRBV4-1 CASSHPASRSETGSYEQYF
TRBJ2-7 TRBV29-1 CSVGYRGQAYEQYF
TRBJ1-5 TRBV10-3 CAISEAGPQRQPQHF
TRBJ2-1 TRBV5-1 CASSLGIDNEQFF
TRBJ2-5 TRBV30 CAWSLRWTSGGQETQYF
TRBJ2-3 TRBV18 CAPPGPDTQYF
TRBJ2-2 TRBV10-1 CASSVGPGSNTGELFF
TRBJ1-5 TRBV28 CASSSGQGEQPQHF
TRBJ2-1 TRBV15 CATSRDTKTSRLFF
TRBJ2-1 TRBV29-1 CSVEDGSIHYNEQFF
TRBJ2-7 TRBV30 CAWSSGGPGYEQYF
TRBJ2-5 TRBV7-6 CASSLREEETQYF
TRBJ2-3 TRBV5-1 CASSLGGADTQYF
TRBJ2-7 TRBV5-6 CASSLESYEQYF
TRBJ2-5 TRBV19 CASSTQTGSGETQYF
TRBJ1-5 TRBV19 CASSLDRLINQPQHF
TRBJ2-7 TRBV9 CASSVAADQSYEQYF
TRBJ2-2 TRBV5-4 CASSSWSGGGELFF
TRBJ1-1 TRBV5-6 CASSLARDEAFF
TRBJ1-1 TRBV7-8 CASSLENTEAFF
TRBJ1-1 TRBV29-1 CSVAYFGTGPEAFF
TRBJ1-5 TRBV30 CAWSRTEDQPQHF
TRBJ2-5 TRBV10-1 CASSDRLAGPETQYF
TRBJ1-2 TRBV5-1 CASSLAWTEYGYTF